What follows are 30 T cell receptor beta chains derived from one specimen sequenced in a study of cytomegalovirus exposure and HLA in healthy donors. The PCR ran on 60 Vbeta and 13 Jbeta primers. Clones were sequenced by immunoSEQ multiplex PCR, and TCRdb holds only the in-frame ones, with some missing. Of roughly 93,000 clones listed, less than 85% are singletons. Sequenced input: PBMCs. The receptors come from a male donor in good health and CMV-seronegative.

This clone came up a few times. This chain links TRBV19 with TRBJ2-7, with 11 bases lining up with TRBD2. Unmatched junction bases numbered 5, after V lost 5 bases and J lost 2 bases. Germline V CDR1 and CDR2: LNHDA, SQIVND (reference sequence). The CDR3 is 15 amino acids. The CDR3: CASSPGLAATYEQYF. The CDR3 region has the DNA TGTGCCAGTAGTCCGGGACTAGCGGCAACCTACGAGCAGTACTTC.

The chain is built from TRBV30 and TRBJ1-2; the match to TRBD1 covers 9 bases. This CDR3 has 15 residues. From germline, CDR1 is GTSNPN and CDR2 SVGIG (reference sequence). The V segment lost 3 bases and the J segment 6 bases; nucleotides outside the gene matches: 11. The chain's CDR3 is CAWRGSGQGFHGYTF. The CDR3 DNA follows: TGTGCCTGGAGGGGTTCCGGACAGGGGTTTCATGGCTACACCTTC.

The chain joins TRBV5-1 to TRBJ2-7; 11 bases agree with TRBD2. Per the germline V gene, CDR1 is SGHRS and CDR2 is YFSETQ. CDR3 size: 16 residues. V lost 3 bases, J lost 8 bases, and 13 bases stayed unmatched. CDR3 DNA: TGCGCCAGCAGCTCACTCGGAAATCTAGCGGGAGGAAAGCAGTACTTC. Translation: CASSSLGNLAGGKQYF. The variable domain in full, completed from reference TRBV5-1 and TRBJ2-7, reads KAGVTQTPRYLIKTRGQQVTLSCSPISGHRSVSWYQQTPGQGLQFLFEYFSETQRNKGNFPGRFSGRQFSNSRSEMNVSTLELGDSALYLCASSSLGNLAGGKQYFGPGTRLTVT.

This sequence joins TRBV6-6 and TRBJ1-2; TRBD1 aligns across 10 bases. V gave up 7 bases and J gave up 0 bases; unmatched junction bases: 5. The CDR3 has 15 residues. CDR1 and CDR2 (germline): MNHNY, SVGAGI (reference sequence). The CDR3 region is CASNKDRGTNYGYTF. In DNA, the CDR3 is TGTGCCAGCAATAAGGACAGGGGGACTAACTATGGCTACACCTTC.

The chain employs TRBV6-6 and TRBJ1-5, with D maybe TRBD1 (6 bases). Germline loops: CDR1 MNHNY, CDR2 SVGAGI (reference sequence). Between the trimmed V and J ends, which lost 0 bases and 3 bases, there was a span of 9 bases. The CDR3 length is 15 residues. DNA of the CDR3: TGTGCCAGCAGTTACTCGTTGGGGGCCAATCAGCCCCAGCATTTT. It is translated as CASSYSLGANQPQHF.

The rearrangement uses TRBV6-4 and TRBJ2-7; no clear D gene. The germline CDR1 and CDR2 sequences are MRHNA and SNTAGT. Trimming pared 7 bases from V and 2 bases from J, leaving 12 bases between. The CDR3 consists of 13 residues. This CDR3 is CASNNPQPYEQYV. Written as DNA, the CDR3 is TGTGCCAGCAATAACCCACAGCCCTACGAGCAGTACGTC.

The chain has TRBV29-1 and TRBJ2-1; D might be TRBD2 (6 bases). Trimming left V 6 bases short and J 5 bases short, with 14 bases between. The V gene's germline CDR1 is SQVTM and CDR2 ANQGSEA. This CDR3 region has 13 residues. CDR3 sequence: CSVVRELHNEQFF. The CDR3 bases are TGCAGCGTAGTCCGGGAGCTACACAATGAGCAGTTCTTC.

This clone was seen more than once but under ten times. The V and J genes are TRBV6-1 and TRBJ1-2; 11 bases align to TRBD1. Unmatched junction bases numbered 5, after V lost 6 bases and J lost 2 bases. Germline lookup yields CDR1 MNHNS and CDR2 SASEGT. The CDR3 totals 15 residues. CDR3 in DNA: TGTGCCAGCAGGCCCGGACAGGGGGCCAACTATGGCTACACCTTC. It is translated as CASRPGQGANYGYTF.

This chain joins TRBV5-6 and TRBJ2-7, with D perhaps TRBD1 (6 bases). In germline, CDR1 is SGHDT, CDR2 YYEEEE. V lost 3 bases, J lost 3 bases, and 13 bases lay in between. This CDR3 spans 14 amino acids. CDR3 nucleotide sequence: TGTGCCAGCAGCTGGGACATCGGCTACTACGAGCAGTACTTC. Protein sequence: CASSWDIGYYEQYF.

V is TRBV2 and J is TRBJ2-1; TRBD2 is a possible D gene (5 bases). The germline gives CDR1 SNHLY, CDR2 FYNNEI. The CDR3 is 14 amino acids. Trimming stripped 7 bases from V and 8 bases from J, with 18 bases between. The CDR3 DNA is TGTGCCAGCACCGTCAGGCTACTAGACCATGAGCAGTTCTTC. Its translation is CASTVRLLDHEQFF.

The rearrangement joins TRBV5-6 to TRBJ1-4, with 11 bases matching TRBD1. The CDR3 totals 14 residues. CDR1 and CDR2 (germline): SGHDT, YYEEEE. The ends lost 4 bases at V and 10 bases at J; junction bases unmatched: 6. The CDR3 sequence is CASSPDRGQGKLFF. CDR3 DNA: TGTGCCAGCAGCCCGGACAGGGGGCAGGGAAAACTGTTTTTT. Full variable domain (missing parts from reference TRBV5-6 and TRBJ1-4): DAGVTQSPTHLIKTRGQQVTLRCSPKSGHDTVSWYQQALGQGPQFIFQYYEEEERQRGNFPDRFSGHQFPNYSSELNVNALLLGDSALYLCASSPDRGQGKLFFGSGTQLSVL.

The V gene is TRBV28, the J gene TRBJ1-1; a possible D gene is TRBD1 (6 bases). The CDR3 totals 11 residues. Germline V CDR1 and CDR2: MDHEN, SYDVKM. Trimming removed 5 bases from V and 7 bases from J, with 8 bases in between. The chain's CDR3 is CASSTTGEAFF. The CDR3, as DNA: TGTGCCAGCAGTACGACAGGTGAAGCTTTCTTT.

A few counts support this clone. V is TRBV5-5 and J is TRBJ2-5; the match to TRBD1 covers 11 bases. Germline loops: CDR1 SGHKS, CDR2 YYEKEE (reference sequence). The V segment lost 3 bases and the J segment 4 bases; nucleotides outside the gene matches: 8. This CDR3 contains 16 residues. The CDR3: CASSSVAGQGGETQYF. The CDR3, as DNA: TGTGCCAGCAGCTCAGTAGCGGGACAGGGGGGAGAGACCCAGTACTTC.

V gene TRBV5-6 combines with J gene TRBJ2-2; TRBD1 matches 8 bases. CDR3 length: 15 amino acids. The V gene end was trimmed by 3 bases and the J gene end by 3 bases; junction bases not matched to a gene: 4. Germline V gene sequence: CDR1 SGHDT, CDR2 YYEEEE. As DNA, the CDR3 is TGTGCCAGCAGCTCCCTACAGGGGGACACCGGGGAGCTGTTTTTT. Residues: CASSSLQGDTGELFF.

The chain is built from TRBV5-4 and TRBJ1-1, with D tentatively TRBD1 (5 bases). Per germline, CDR1 SGHNT and CDR2 YYREEE (reference sequence). V was cut by 4 bases and J by 3 bases, with 13 bases left in between. CDR3 size: 14 residues. The chain's CDR3 is CASSLPGLYTEAFF. DNA of the CDR3: TGTGCCAGCAGCCTACCAGGGCTATACACTGAAGCTTTCTTT.

The chain has TRBV7-3 and TRBJ2-7; D unclear. Trimming removed 3 bases at V and 2 bases at J, with 11 bases between. The CDR3 is 14 residues long. Germline CDR1 SGHTA, CDR2 FQGTGA. The CDR3 region has the DNA TGTGCCAGCAGCTTTATCACGGTCCCCTACGAGCAGTACTTC. Translated, it gives CASSFITVPYEQYF.

This chain uses TRBV9 with TRBJ1-3; TRBD1 is a possible D gene (6 bases). V was trimmed by 4 bases and J by 4 bases, leaving 15 bases between them. The CDR3 totals 15 residues. CDR1 is SGDLS, CDR2 YYNGEE, per germline. Here the CDR3 DNA reads TGTGCCAGCAGCCTCGAGGGGGGGAGAGGAAACACCATATATTTT. Translating it yields CASSLEGGRGNTIYF.

J is TRBJ2-2 and V is TRBV11-2, with 7 bases that match TRBD1. Germline CDR1 and CDR2: SGHAT and FQNNGV. The CDR3 sequence is 14 residues long. With V trimmed by 0 bases and J by 6 bases, 1 base remained unmatched. CDR3 sequence (DNA): TGTGCCAGCAGCTTAGACCAGGGGGCCGGGGAGCTGTTTTTT. As protein: CASSLDQGAGELFF.

The V gene is TRBV5-1, the J gene TRBJ2-7; TRBD1 matches at 11 bases. V lost 4 bases and J lost 4; bases outside the gene matches: 4. CDR3 length: 14 amino acids. Looked up from germline, CDR1 is SGHRS and CDR2 is YFSETQ. This CDR3 reads CASSKGQGEYEQYF. DNA for the CDR3: TGCGCCAGCAGCAAGGGACAGGGGGAGTACGAGCAGTACTTC.

The chain joins TRBV28 to TRBJ2-7, with 9 bases that match TRBD1. The V gene end was trimmed by 6 bases and the J gene end by 2 bases; junction bases not matched to a gene: 2. CDR3 size: 13 residues. Germline CDR1 MDHEN, CDR2 SYDVKM. In nucleotides, the CDR3 is TGTGCCAGCAGGGGGACAGGGACCTACGAGCAGTACTTC. Residues: CASRGTGTYEQYF.

The chain combines TRBV5-1 with TRBJ2-3; 15 nucleotides match TRBD2. The CDR3 spans 17 residues. With V trimmed by 0 bases and J by 4 bases, 3 bases remained unmatched. Germline CDR1 reads SGHRS; CDR2 reads YFSETQ. CDR3 sequence: CASSLEGLAGGSDTQYF. DNA for the CDR3: TGCGCCAGCAGCTTGGAGGGACTAGCGGGAGGCTCAGATACGCAGTATTTT.

This chain uses TRBV4-3 with TRBJ2-3; 11 nucleotides align to TRBD2. The germline V gene has CDR1 LGHNA and CDR2 YSLEER. The CDR3 is made up of 18 amino acids. V shed 4 bases and J 2 bases; nucleotides not matched to a gene: 11. Here the CDR3 reads CASSPNLPGLAATDTQYF. CDR3 DNA: TGCGCCAGCAGCCCCAATCTGCCGGGACTAGCGGCCACAGATACGCAGTATTTT.

CDR3 DNA sequence: TGTGCCAGCAGCCTCCTTACCGGGACAGGGGTCAACTATGGCTACACCTTC. Translated, it gives CASSLLTGTGVNYGYTF. The chain recombines TRBV5-6 with TRBJ1-2, with 10 bases matching TRBD1. This CDR3 region has 17 residues. Trimming took 4 bases from V and 2 from J; bases not matched to a gene: 11. CDR1 is SGHDT and CDR2 is YYEEEE in the germline V gene.

The chain has TRBV6-5 and TRBJ2-7; D is unclear. CDR1 is MNHEY and CDR2 is SVGAGI in the germline V gene. The CDR3 consists of 15 residues. Trimming shortened V by 0 bases and J by 0 bases, and 9 bases separated the two germline ends. The CDR3 DNA is TGTGCCAGCAGTTACTCTTGGCGGTACTCCTACGAGCAGTACTTC. The encoded protein is CASSYSWRYSYEQYF.

V and J are TRBV28 and TRBJ2-7; 8 bases fit TRBD1. This CDR3 contains 14 residues. V was clipped by 2 bases and J by 7 bases; unmatched bases: 7. Germline-derived CDR1 and CDR2 are MDHEN and SYDVKM. CDR3 DNA: TGTGCCAGCAGTTTAACCCAGGGGGCGAGGGAGCAGTACTTC. This gives the protein CASSLTQGAREQYF.

This chain joins TRBV27 and TRBJ1-4; D gene ambiguous. CDR3 length equals 14 residues. Germline CDR1 reads MNHEY; CDR2 reads SMNVEV (reference sequence). Trimming left V 7 bases short and J 0 bases short, with 9 bases between. CDR3 in DNA: TGTGCCAGCAAGCCTACTTCAACTAATGAAAAACTGTTTTTT. It codes for CASKPTSTNEKLFF.

The chain joins TRBV19 to TRBJ2-7; TRBD2 agrees at 11 bases. V trimming: 5 bases; J trimming: 7 bases; junction bases outside the gene matches: 10. The germline gives CDR1 LNHDA, CDR2 SQIVND (reference sequence). This CDR3 spans 15 amino acids. The CDR3, as DNA: TGTGCCAGTAGTCCCTTAGCGGGAGGGCCTGGGGAGCAGTACTTC. This gives the protein CASSPLAGGPGEQYF.

This chain links TRBV7-9 with TRBJ1-3; D is unclear. This CDR3 has 13 residues. Per the germline V gene, CDR1 is SEHNR and CDR2 is FQNEAQ (reference sequence). Trimming took 5 bases from V and 7 from J, leaving 12 bases between them. CDR3 DNA sequence: TGTGCCAGCAGCCTTGAGTATCGGAACACCATATATTTT. This gives the protein CASSLEYRNTIYF.

A few counts support this clone. This chain connects TRBV10-3 to TRBJ2-3; maybe TRBD2 (5 bases). The CDR3 extends over 13 amino acids. CDR1 is ENHRY and CDR2 is SYGVKD in the germline V gene. The V and J ends lost 8 bases and 6 bases respectively, with 15 bases between them. The CDR3 DNA reads TGTGCCATCCGGCCGCAACTAGGGGATACGCAGTATTTT. This sequence encodes CAIRPQLGDTQYF.

The genes are TRBV6-6 and TRBJ1-4; 7 bases are a match to TRBD1. The CDR3 totals 14 residues. V dropped 4 bases and J dropped 8; count of bases not matched to a gene: 7. Germline V gives CDR1 MNHNY, CDR2 SVGAGI (reference sequence). CDR3 DNA: TGTGCCAGCAGTTCACAGGGGCGTGGAGAAAAACTGTTTTTT. Encoded protein: CASSSQGRGEKLFF.